Shown below are 7 T cell receptor beta chains from a single sample sequenced in a study of blood T cell repertoires in COVID-19. The protocol was immunoSEQ multiplex PCR, while the TCRdb copy is restricted to in-frame clones and leaves out a portion. The data show around 300,000 clones, about nine tenths seen once. The source material was peripheral blood. The receptor set was obtained from a man between 45 and 60 years old with acute or convalescent COVID-19.

The chain uses TRBV7-9 and TRBJ2-5, with 8 nucleotides matching TRBD2. The CDR3 spans 16 residues. The V and J ends lost 3 bases and 4 bases, in that order; junction bases with no gene match: 10. The germline V gene has CDR1 SEHNR and CDR2 FQNEAQ (reference sequence). The CDR3 spells CASSLGLGGEGETQYF. Written as DNA, the CDR3 is TGTGCCAGCAGCTTGGGACTAGGAGGGGAGGGAGAGACCCAGTACTTC.

The gene calls are TRBV7-9 and TRBJ1-2; D is ambiguous. Germline-derived CDR1 and CDR2 are SEHNR and FQNEAQ (reference sequence). V was clipped by 3 bases and J by 8 bases, with 16 bases between them. The CDR3 sequence is 14 residues long. The CDR3 coding sequence is TGTGCCAGCAGCTTTGCCGGCGCCAGCGGGGGCTACACCTTC. Its translation is CASSFAGASGGYTF.

This clone was detected only a few times. The chain carries TRBV2 and TRBJ1-2; D may be TRBD1 (5 bases). The V gene's germline CDR1 is SNHLY and CDR2 FYNNEI. With 8 bases removed from V and 4 bases from J, the gap between germline ends came to 20 bases. The CDR3 runs to 15 residues. CDR3 DNA: TGTGCCAGCCCAACTTACGACAGTGTTGGCTATGGCTACACCTTC. It is translated as CASPTYDSVGYGYTF.

The J gene is TRBJ1-6, the V gene TRBV30, with TRBD1 identical over 8 bases. The germline V gene encodes CDR1 GTSNPN and CDR2 SVGIG (reference sequence). This CDR3 has 15 amino acids. The V gene end was trimmed by 4 bases and the J gene end by 4 bases; junction bases not matched to a gene: 6. The CDR3 region is CAWTETGVYNSPLHF. The DNA for the CDR3 is TGTGCCTGGACAGAGACAGGGGTTTATAATTCACCCCTCCACTTT.

The gene calls are TRBV15 and TRBJ1-5; D perhaps matches TRBD1 (5 bases). This CDR3 has 15 amino acids. V shed 1 base and J shed 7 bases, with 14 bases lying between them. Germline-derived CDR1 and CDR2 are LNHNV and YYDKDF (reference sequence). The CDR3 DNA follows: TGTGCCACCAGCAGAGCAGGGTCTATAGGGCAGCCCCAGCATTTT. It yields the protein CATSRAGSIGQPQHF.

J is TRBJ2-1 and V is TRBV6-5, with unresolved D. This CDR3 has 11 residues. The germline V gene encodes CDR1 MNHEY and CDR2 SVGAGI. V lost 7 bases and J lost 3, with 4 bases in between. The CDR3 region is CASTGYNEQFF. The CDR3 nucleotides read TGTGCCAGCACGGGCTACAATGAGCAGTTCTTC.

This clone appeared a single time. The chain joins TRBV27 to TRBJ1-2, with D unresolved. The V gene's germline CDR1 is MNHEY and CDR2 SMNVEV (reference sequence). V lost 2 bases and J lost 0, with 4 bases in between. CDR3 size: 13 residues. The CDR3 is CASSLNTNYGYTF. CDR3 in DNA: TGTGCCAGCAGTTTAAACACTAACTATGGCTACACCTTC.